This T cell receptor beta chain came from a study of blood T cell repertoires in COVID-19. Overall study context: Acute and convalescent COVID-19 specimens originated in the United States, Italy and Spain. Nucleic acid was either cDNA or gDNA, and it came from T cells, B-cell-depleted T cells, or PBMCs.

This clone was seen only a few times. Methods used by the authors: Quantification of nucleated cells was approximated via reference gene primer amplification. The assay was immunoSEQ multiplex PCR, and TCRdb's table has in-frame clones only and misses some. That table supplies the V and J calls and clone size; D and trimming were determined from the DNA. The data show roughly 30,000 clones, roughly nine tenths seen once. In germline, CDR1 is MNHEY, CDR2 SVGAGI. With 7 bases clipped from V and 8 bases from J, the junction kept 7 bases outside the gene matches. The CDR3 runs to 13 residues. The chain joins TRBV6-5 to TRBJ2-2; 7 bases map to TRBD2. Source material: peripheral blood. The sequence came from a human donor in a cohort sampled during active COVID-19. CDR3 residues: CASTFGGWGELFF. CDR3 in DNA: TGTGCCAGCACCTTCGGGGGGTGGGGGGAGCTGTTTTTT.